The following is a T cell receptor beta chain sequence with its context. The sequenced target, TCR beta, came from blood CD8+ and CD4+ T cells. Stable or active relapsing-remitting multiple sclerosis, untreated and meeting revised McDonald criteria, defined the controls. This sample was included in a study of CD8 T cells in Susac syndrome. Reverse transcription of 0.5 to 1 ug RNA was performed with random hexamers. Multiplex immunoSEQ PCR targeted 54 Vbeta and 13 Jbeta TCR beta segments. TCRdb re-analysed the immunoSEQ multiplex PCR reads in MiXCR, keeping a single row per CDR3 protein. This table has some 400,000 distinct CDR3 sequences, about 85% appearing once. The CDR3 totals 15 residues. Trimming left V 2 bases short and J 3 bases short, with 11 bases between. Germline values: CDR1 MNHEY, CDR2 SMNVEV (reference sequence).

This sequence was found in a human donor with multiple sclerosis. Sequencing was done on a sample of CD8+ T cells from PBMCs. This chain uses TRBV27 with TRBJ2-1; weak D call: TRBD1 (6 bases). Here the CDR3 DNA reads TGTGCCAGCAGTTTAAGACAGGAGATCTACAATGAGCAGTTCTTC. This translates into CASSLRQEIYNEQFF.